This T cell receptor beta chain was profiled in a study of regulatory T cells in long-lasting Graves disease (dated by TCRdb to about 2021). Regarding the study in general: Newly diagnosed Graves' disease patients had taken antithyroid drugs for less than 3 months. Persistent Graves' disease patients were compared with newly diagnosed Graves' disease patients by peripheral blood TCR sequencing and RNA sequencing. A total of roughly 33 samples underwent TCR sequencing: some 13 from persistent and around 20 from newly diagnosed Graves' disease patients. The study took place in China and was registered as a clinical trial. Points the paper makes about the study in general: Compared with newly diagnosed patients, persistent Graves' disease patients had lower TCR Shannon entropy and fewer highly expanded clones, which suggests clonal expansion. The small sample size was acknowledged by the authors as a limitation that may reduce accuracy. More public clonotypes were shared among persistent patients (roughly 2,900) than among newly diagnosed patients (roughly 1,000). Preferential use of TRBV28, TRBJ1-2 and TRBJ2-5 was observed in persistent disease, whereas TRBV20-1 and TRBJ2-1 were favored in newly diagnosed disease. The study examined only peripheral blood because the primary lesion, thyroid tissue, could not be accessed. Only the TCR beta chain was sequenced and analyzed.

The trim is 4 bases for V and 3 bases for J, with a gap of 17 bases between the germline ends. CDR1 and CDR2, looked up from the germline V gene, are SGHRS and YFSETQ. The CDR3 sequence holds 15 residues, the cysteine and phenylalanine included. CDR3 DNA only is kept here, 45 bases in frame from base 1. In the paper's terms, the time point label means: newly diagnosed GD, antithyroid drugs for less than 3 months. For both TCR sequencing and RNA sequencing, RNA was extracted from PBMCs in TRIzol. Graves' disease was diagnosed according to American Thyroid Association guidelines. The patients came from an endocrinology department in Xi'an, China. Each patient gave roughly 8.4 milliliters of peripheral blood, collected in an EDTA anticoagulant tube. Ficoll Paque Plus density gradient separation was used to isolate PBMCs, and no further T cell sorting was done. An Agilent 2100 Bioanalyzer and agarose gel were used to check RNA quality, while a NanoDrop 2000 measured RNA concentration.

Library preparation employed multiplex PCR. The run used an Illumina HiSeq 4000. TCR beta libraries were built with iRepertoire HTBI primers and Arm-PCR amplification of CDR3 regions. Before sequencing, the PCR products underwent gel purification. Per the original workflow: A total of 60 to 80 TRBV and some 13 TRBJ segments were identified across samples and were used for gene usage analysis of CDR3 amino acid clonotypes. Filtered high-quality paired reads were merged into contigs using COPE and FqMerger. BLAST was used to align contigs to the IMGT TRBV, TRBD and TRBJ reference genes, and CDR3 was defined following IMGT. Clonotypes above 0.1% frequency were classified as highly expanded clones. Shannon entropy was used to measure repertoire diversity, and the Gini coefficient was used to measure V-J evenness. A clonotype found in more than one individual was treated as public. TCRdb reran the public reads through fastp at Q25 and MiXCR, keeping productive beta chains. Under each unique CDR3 protein, matching rows form one entry showing the most common genes and DNA. The V and J calls and clone size are TCRdb's, not the authors'. Within this sample are 410,000 or so distinct CDR3 sequences, with about 15% of them counted one time only. Together, the top ten hold over 15% of the sample.

This clonotype was recorded many times. It has no known antigen specificity. No much larger clone exists at a distance of one base, and base qualities are not known. These data also featured in a second study, about T cells in Graves' hyperthyroidism and ophthalmopathy. The second study reports: Graves' hyperthyroidism was defined as stable when no progression to ophthalmopathy occurred over 18 months of follow-up. Hyperthyroidism patients were aged 18 to 65 years and newly diagnosed, with disease duration of less than 2 months. Exclusion was applied to patients with uncontrolled infections, other autoimmune diseases, pregnancy or lactation. Diagnoses were established on the basis of clinical symptoms, serum thyroxine and TRAb, thyroid ultrasound, and orbital computed tomography. The first round of RT-PCR for the TCR CDR3 was performed with the HTBI primer set and the Qiagen OneStep RT-PCR kit. Blood samples also contained most of the expanded thyroid clonotypes (frequency above 0.001), which suggests that blood repertoires may reflect thyroid immune responses. A model built on a 13 V-J signature distinguished ophthalmopathy from stable hyperthyroidism, reaching 87.88% sensitivity and 81.08% specificity in cross-validation and 80%/75% in testing. During validation, the model predicted progression to ophthalmopathy a median of approximately 6 months ahead of onset, with approximately 70% sensitivity and less than 85% specificity. To identify distinguishing TCR V-J signatures, a discovery cohort of around 98 patients was used, comprising 40 to 45 with Graves' ophthalmopathy and around 57 with stable Graves' hyperthyroidism. Prospective prediction of ophthalmopathy was tested in an independent validation cohort of 18 hyperthyroidism patients and around 16 patients who later progressed to ophthalmopathy. For training and testing, the 80 to 100 patients in the discovery cohort were randomly divided in a 7:3 ratio. In addition, the study compared T-cell repertoires in thyroid tissue and in blood from a handful of Graves' hyperthyroidism patients. After sampling, hyperthyroidism patients received methimazole starting at 30 mg daily, and ophthalmopathy patients received high-dose intravenous methylprednisolone. The libraries were constructed in a second round of multiplex PCR and then size-selected and purified. Paired-end sequencing of the libraries was performed with 100 bp reads on an Illumina HiSeq2000. SOAPnuke was used to process the raw data, with reads discarded if the reads contained adapters or uncalled bases, had a mean Phred below 15, or lacked an exact constant-primer or identifier match. COPE v1.2.5 was used to merge high-quality paired reads, and clonotypes were defined as unique nucleotide sequences. MiTCR v1.1 was used to align clonotypes to the IMGT TRBV, TRBD and TRBJ reference segments. The analysis included only V-J combinations with a frequency above 0.0001, which together covered 99.2% of the repertoires. The TCS score was defined as F50 (clonal expansion) divided by E x V (chaos), with BLOSUM62-based TCRdist calculated between CDR3 peptides within each V-J. Welch's t-statistics and random forest reduced just over 500 V-J features to 13, which were used in a naive Bayes classifier (R e1071). Sample size was not statistically predetermined, and investigators were not blinded to group allocation. TCR Vbeta CDR3 sequencing of fewer than 150 peripheral blood samples (about 45 ophthalmopathy, 75 to 80 hyperthyroidism and roughly 17 progressor patients) is reported in the paper.

This chain is built from TRBV5-1 and TRBJ2-7, with the D gene not confidently named. The source was peripheral blood mononuclear cells (PBMCs), collected at new diagnosis, from a patient treated with antithyroid drugs. The clonotype comes from a woman in her 30s with Graves disease. Donor details come from another sample of the same person, matched by shared clones. The base sequence is TGCGCCAGCAGCCCAAAAGGGATGACCGACTACGAGCAGTACTTC. It codes for CASSPKGMTDYEQYF.